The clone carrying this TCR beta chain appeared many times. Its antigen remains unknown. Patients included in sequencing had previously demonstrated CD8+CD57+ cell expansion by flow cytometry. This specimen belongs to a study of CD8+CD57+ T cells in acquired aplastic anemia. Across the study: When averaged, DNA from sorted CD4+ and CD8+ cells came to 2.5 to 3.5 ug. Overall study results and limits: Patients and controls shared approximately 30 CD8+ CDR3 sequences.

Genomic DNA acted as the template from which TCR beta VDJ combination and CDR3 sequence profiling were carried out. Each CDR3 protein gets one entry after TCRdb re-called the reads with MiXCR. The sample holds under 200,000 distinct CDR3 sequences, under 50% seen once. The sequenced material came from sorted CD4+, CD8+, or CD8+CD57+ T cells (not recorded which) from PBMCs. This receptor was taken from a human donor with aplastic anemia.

CDR3 coding DNA: TGCAGCGGGGGGTCGGAGTACGAGCAGTACTTC. It translates to CSGGSEYEQYF. This rearrangement joins TRBV29-1 to TRBJ2-7; D is tentatively TRBD1 or TRBD2 (5 bases each). V lost 7 bases and J 4 bases, leaving 11 bases between the germline ends. CDR1 SQVTM and CDR2 ANQGSEA come from the germline V gene. This CDR3 comprises 11 residues.